The source of this TCR beta chain is a study of T cell responses to AZD1222 COVID-19 vaccine. The data were produced by immunoSEQ multiplex PCR, yet TCRdb's version contains in-frame clones alone and is incomplete. The sample includes over 150,000 clones, about 91% of them seen just once. Of note for this clone: Its target is unknown.

Findings and caveats of the study: Distributed over spike, vaccine-associated CD4 TCRs predominated at 160-218 and 743-854. Donors, mostly white British, included more females; clonal diversity was possibly underestimated. Scientists sampled the repertoires only once the peak T cell response had passed.

Source: peripheral blood, taken on day 0 of AZD1222 vaccination. The TCR was taken from an adult in good health.

In nucleotides, the CDR3 is TGTGCCACCAGTGACTCCGGGCCTCCGGGATCCTACGAGCAGTACTTC. Protein sequence: CATSDSGPPGSYEQYF. The V call is TRBV24-1, the J call TRBJ2-7; possibly TRBD2 for D (5 bases). V was clipped by 4 bases and J by 1 base, with 16 bases between them. The CDR3 contains 16 residues. Germline CDR1 KGHDR, CDR2 SFDVKD.